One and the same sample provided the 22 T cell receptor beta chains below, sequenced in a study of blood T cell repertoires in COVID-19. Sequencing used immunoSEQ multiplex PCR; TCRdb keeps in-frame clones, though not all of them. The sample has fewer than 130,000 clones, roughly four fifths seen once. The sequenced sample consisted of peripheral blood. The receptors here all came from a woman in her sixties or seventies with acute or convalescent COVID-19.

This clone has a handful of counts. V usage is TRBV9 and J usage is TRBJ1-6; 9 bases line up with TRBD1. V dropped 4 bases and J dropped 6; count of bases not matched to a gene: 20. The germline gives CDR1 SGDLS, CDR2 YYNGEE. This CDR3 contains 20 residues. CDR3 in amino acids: CASSPSIGTGPQALNSPLHF. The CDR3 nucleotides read TGTGCCAGCAGCCCATCGATCGGGACAGGGCCCCAGGCCCTTAATTCACCCCTCCACTTT.

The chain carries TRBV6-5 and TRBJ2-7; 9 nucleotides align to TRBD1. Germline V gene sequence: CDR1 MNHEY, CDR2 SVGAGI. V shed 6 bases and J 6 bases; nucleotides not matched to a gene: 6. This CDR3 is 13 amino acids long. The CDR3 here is CASRGQGVGEQYF. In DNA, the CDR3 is TGTGCCAGCAGGGGACAGGGAGTGGGCGAGCAGTACTTC.

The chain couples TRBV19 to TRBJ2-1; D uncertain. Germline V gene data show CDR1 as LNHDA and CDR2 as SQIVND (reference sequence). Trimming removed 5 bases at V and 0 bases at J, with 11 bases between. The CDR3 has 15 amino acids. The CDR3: CASSLPFSSYNEQFF. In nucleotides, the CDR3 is TGTGCCAGTAGTCTCCCCTTTAGCTCCTACAATGAGCAGTTCTTC.

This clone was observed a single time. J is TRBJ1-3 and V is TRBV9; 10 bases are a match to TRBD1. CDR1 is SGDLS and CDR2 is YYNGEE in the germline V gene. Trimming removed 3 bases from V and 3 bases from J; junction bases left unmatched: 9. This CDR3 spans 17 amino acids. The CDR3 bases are TGTGCCAGCAGCGCAGAGCCGGGACAGGGGTTTGGAAACACCATATATTTT. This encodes CASSAEPGQGFGNTIYF.

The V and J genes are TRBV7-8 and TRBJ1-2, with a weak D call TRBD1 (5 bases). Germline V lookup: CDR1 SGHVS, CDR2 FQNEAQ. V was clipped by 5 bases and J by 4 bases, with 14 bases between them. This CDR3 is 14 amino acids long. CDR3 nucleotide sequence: TGTGCCAGCAGCCCCAGACAGTTAGTCTATGGCTACACCTTC. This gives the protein CASSPRQLVYGYTF.

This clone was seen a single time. The CDR3 loop is CASSLGGGAGDTQYF. DNA of the CDR3: TGTGCCAGCAGCTTAGGAGGGGGCGCCGGAGATACGCAGTATTTT. The chain employs TRBV11-2 and TRBJ2-3; 7 nucleotides line up with TRBD1. This CDR3 is built from 15 residues. V trimming: 1 base; J trimming: 5 bases; junction bases outside the gene matches: 6. Germline V gene sequence: CDR1 SGHAT, CDR2 FQNNGV. The whole variable domain, filled in from reference TRBV11-2 and TRBJ2-3, reads EAGVAQSPRYKIIEKRQSVAFWCNPISGHATLYWYQQILGQGPKLLIQFQNNGVVDDSQLPKDRFSAERLKGVDSTLKIQPAKLEDSAVYLCASSLGGGAGDTQYFGPGTRLTVL.

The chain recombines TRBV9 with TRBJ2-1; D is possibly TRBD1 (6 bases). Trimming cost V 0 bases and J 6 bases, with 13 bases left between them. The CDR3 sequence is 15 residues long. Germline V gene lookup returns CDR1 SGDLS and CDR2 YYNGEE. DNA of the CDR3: TGTGCCAGCAGCGTAGAGGGGGACCGCCTCAATGAGCAGTTCTTC. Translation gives CASSVEGDRLNEQFF.

The CDR3: CSAYRGKDGYTF. The DNA for the CDR3 is TGCAGCGCGTACAGGGGGAAGGATGGCTACACCTTC. The V call is TRBV29-1, the J call TRBJ1-2; TRBD1 agrees at 8 bases. V lost 7 bases to trimming and J lost 6 bases; unmatched junction nucleotides: 7. Germline CDR1 reads SQVTM; CDR2 reads ANQGSEA. The CDR3 consists of 12 residues.

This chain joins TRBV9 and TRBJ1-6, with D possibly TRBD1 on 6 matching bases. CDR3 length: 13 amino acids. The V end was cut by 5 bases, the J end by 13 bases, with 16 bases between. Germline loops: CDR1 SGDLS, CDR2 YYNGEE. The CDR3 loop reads CASSQYQGNPLHF. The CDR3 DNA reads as TGTGCCAGCAGTCAATATCAGGGGAACCCCCTCCACTTT.

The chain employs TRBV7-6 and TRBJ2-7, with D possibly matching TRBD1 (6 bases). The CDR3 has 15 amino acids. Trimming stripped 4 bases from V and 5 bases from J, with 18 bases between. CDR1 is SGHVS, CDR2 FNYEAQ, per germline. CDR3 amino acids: CASSSGTRTSHEQYF. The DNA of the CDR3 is TGTGCCAGCAGCTCCGGGACACGAACTTCCCACGAGCAGTACTTC. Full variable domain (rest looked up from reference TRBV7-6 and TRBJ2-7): GAGVSQSPRYKVTKRGQDVALRCDPISGHVSLYWYRQALGQGPEFLTYFNYEAQQDKSGLPNDRFSAERPEGSISTLTIQRTEQRDSAMYRCASSSGTRTSHEQYFGPGTRLTVT.

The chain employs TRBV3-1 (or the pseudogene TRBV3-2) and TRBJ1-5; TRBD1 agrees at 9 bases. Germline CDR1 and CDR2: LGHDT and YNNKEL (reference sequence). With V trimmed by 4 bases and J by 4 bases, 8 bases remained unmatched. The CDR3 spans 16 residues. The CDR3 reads CASSRDRGEGNQPQHF. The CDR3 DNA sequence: TGTGCCAGCAGCCGCGACAGGGGGGAAGGTAATCAGCCCCAGCATTTT.

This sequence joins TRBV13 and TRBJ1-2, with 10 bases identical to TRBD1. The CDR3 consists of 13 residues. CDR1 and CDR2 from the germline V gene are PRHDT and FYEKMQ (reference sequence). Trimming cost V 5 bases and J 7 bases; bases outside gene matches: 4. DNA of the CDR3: TGTGCCAGCAGCCCGGGGACAGGGGCTGGCTACACCTTC. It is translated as CASSPGTGAGYTF.

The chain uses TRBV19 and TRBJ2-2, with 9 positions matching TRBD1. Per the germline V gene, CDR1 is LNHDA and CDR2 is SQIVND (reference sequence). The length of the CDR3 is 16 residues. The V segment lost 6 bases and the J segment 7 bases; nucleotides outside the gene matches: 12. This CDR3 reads CASRIGTGSLIGELFF. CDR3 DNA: TGTGCCAGTAGAATCGGGACAGGGTCTCTTATCGGGGAGCTGTTTTTT.

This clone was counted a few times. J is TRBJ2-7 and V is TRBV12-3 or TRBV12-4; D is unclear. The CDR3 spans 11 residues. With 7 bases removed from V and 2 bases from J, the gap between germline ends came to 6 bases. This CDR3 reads CASNTPYEQYF. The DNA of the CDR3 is TGTGCCAGCAACACACCCTACGAGCAGTACTTC.

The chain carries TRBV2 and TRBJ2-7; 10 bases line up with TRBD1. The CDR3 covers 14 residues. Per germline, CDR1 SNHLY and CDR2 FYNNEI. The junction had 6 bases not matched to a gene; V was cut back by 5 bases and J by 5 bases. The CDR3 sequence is CASSLDRGTHEQYF. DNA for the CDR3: TGTGCCAGCAGTTTGGACAGGGGGACCCACGAGCAGTACTTC. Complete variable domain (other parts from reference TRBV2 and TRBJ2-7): EPEVTQTPSHQVTQMGQEVILRCVPISNHLYFYWYRQILGQKVEFLVSFYNNEISEKSEIFDDQFSVERPDGSNFTLKIRSTKLEDSAMYFCASSLDRGTHEQYFGPGTRLTVT.

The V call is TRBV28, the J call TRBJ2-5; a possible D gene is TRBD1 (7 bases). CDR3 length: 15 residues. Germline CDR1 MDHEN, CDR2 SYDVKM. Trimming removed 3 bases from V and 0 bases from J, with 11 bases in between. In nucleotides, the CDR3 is TGTGCCAGCAGTTTGGCGGGACAGAACCAAGAGACCCAGTACTTC. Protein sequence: CASSLAGQNQETQYF.

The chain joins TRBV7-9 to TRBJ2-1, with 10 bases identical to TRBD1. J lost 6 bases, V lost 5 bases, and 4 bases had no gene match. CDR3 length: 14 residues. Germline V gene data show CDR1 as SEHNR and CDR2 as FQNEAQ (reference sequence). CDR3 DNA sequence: TGTGCCAGCAGCAAGCGGACAGGGGGCAATGAGCAGTTCTTC. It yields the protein CASSKRTGGNEQFF.

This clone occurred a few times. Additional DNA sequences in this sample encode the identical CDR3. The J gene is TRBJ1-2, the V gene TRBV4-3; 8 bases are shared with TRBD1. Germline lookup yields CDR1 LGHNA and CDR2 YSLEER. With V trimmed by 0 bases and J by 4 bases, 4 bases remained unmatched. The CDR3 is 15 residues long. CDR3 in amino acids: CASSQDPGGGYGYTF. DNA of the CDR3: TGCGCCAGCAGCCAAGACCCAGGGGGCGGCTATGGCTACACCTTC.

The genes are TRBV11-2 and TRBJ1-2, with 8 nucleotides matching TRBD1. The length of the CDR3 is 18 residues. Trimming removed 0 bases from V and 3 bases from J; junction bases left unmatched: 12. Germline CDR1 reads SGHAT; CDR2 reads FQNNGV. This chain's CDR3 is CASSLDPIGQGADYGYTF. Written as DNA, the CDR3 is TGTGCCAGCAGCTTAGATCCTATAGGGCAGGGGGCTGACTATGGCTACACCTTC.

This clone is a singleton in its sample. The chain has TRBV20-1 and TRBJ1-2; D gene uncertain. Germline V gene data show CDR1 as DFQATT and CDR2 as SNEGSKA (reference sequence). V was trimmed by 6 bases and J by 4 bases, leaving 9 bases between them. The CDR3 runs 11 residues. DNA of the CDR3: TGCAGTGCAGTCAACAGCTATGGCTACACCTTC. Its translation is CSAVNSYGYTF.

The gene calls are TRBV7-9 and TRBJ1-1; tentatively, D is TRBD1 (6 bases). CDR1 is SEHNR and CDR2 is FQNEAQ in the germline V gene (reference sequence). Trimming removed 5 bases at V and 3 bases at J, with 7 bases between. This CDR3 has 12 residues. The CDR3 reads CASSTGYTEAFF. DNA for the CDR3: TGTGCCAGCAGCACAGGGTACACTGAAGCTTTCTTT.

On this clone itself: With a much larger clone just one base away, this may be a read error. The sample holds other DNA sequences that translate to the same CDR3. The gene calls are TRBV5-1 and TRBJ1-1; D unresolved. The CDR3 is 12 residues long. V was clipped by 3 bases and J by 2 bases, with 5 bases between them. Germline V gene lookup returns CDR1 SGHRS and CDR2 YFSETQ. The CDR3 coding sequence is TGCGCCAGCAGCTACGGTAACACTGAAGCTTTCTTT. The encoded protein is CASSYGNTEAFF.